The entry below gives a single TCR beta chain sequence along with its context. The sample comes from a study of T cell changes during pregnancy in multiple sclerosis. Libraries were prepared by immunoSEQ multiplex PCR; TCRdb keeps only in-frame clonotypes and omits some of them. The table has about 54,000 clones, around 90% seen once. Germline CDR1 reads GTSNPN; CDR2 reads SVGIG (reference sequence). The CDR3 spans 15 residues. V shed 2 bases, J shed 4 bases, and the junction held 8 bases outside the gene matches. The chain has TRBV30 and TRBJ1-5; 7 nucleotides line up with TRBD1. The sequence was obtained from a female donor in good health, enrolled as a control in a pregnancy study. Material: peripheral blood, obtained after pregnancy. The CDR3 coding sequence is TGTGCCTGGAGTCGCGGACAGGCATCTAATCAGCCCCAGCATTTT. Translation gives CAWSRGQASNQPQHF.